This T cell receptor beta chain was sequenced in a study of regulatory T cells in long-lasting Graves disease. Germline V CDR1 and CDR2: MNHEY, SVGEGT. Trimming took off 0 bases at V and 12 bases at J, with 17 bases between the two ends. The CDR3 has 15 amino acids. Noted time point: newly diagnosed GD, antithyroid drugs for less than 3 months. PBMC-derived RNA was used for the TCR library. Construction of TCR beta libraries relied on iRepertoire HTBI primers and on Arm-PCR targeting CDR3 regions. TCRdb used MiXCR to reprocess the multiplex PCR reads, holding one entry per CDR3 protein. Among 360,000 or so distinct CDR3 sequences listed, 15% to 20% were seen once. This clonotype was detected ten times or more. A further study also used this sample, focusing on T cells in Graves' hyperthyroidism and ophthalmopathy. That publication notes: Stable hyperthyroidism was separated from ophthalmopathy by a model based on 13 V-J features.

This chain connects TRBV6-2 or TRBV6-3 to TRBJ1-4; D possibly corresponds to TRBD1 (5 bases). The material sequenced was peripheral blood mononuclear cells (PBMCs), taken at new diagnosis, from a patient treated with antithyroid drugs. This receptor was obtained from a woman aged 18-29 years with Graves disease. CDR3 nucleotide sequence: TGTGCCAGCAGTTACTCACGACTCACAGGCGGGCAACTGTTTTTT. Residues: CASSYSRLTGGQLFF.